What follows describes a single T cell receptor beta chain. The CDR3 loop spans 12 amino acids. Deletions cut 5 bases from V and 3 bases from J, with 8 bases between. Germline V gives CDR1 ENHRY, CDR2 SYGVKD. The source of the sample is a study of cytomegalovirus exposure and HLA in healthy donors. PCR primers comprised 60 Vbeta and 13 Jbeta primers. The data were produced by immunoSEQ multiplex PCR, yet TCRdb's version contains in-frame clones alone and is incomplete. Found here are roughly 180,000 clones, about 80% of them singletons; the top ten hold 4.8%. The sequenced sample was PBMCs. The clonotype was recovered from a man aged 18 to 29 in good health and CMV-seronegative. The chain uses TRBV10-3 and TRBJ2-7; D is undetermined. For the CDR3, the DNA is TGTGCCATCAGTAACCGAGACTACGAGCAGTACTTC. Translated: CAISNRDYEQYF.